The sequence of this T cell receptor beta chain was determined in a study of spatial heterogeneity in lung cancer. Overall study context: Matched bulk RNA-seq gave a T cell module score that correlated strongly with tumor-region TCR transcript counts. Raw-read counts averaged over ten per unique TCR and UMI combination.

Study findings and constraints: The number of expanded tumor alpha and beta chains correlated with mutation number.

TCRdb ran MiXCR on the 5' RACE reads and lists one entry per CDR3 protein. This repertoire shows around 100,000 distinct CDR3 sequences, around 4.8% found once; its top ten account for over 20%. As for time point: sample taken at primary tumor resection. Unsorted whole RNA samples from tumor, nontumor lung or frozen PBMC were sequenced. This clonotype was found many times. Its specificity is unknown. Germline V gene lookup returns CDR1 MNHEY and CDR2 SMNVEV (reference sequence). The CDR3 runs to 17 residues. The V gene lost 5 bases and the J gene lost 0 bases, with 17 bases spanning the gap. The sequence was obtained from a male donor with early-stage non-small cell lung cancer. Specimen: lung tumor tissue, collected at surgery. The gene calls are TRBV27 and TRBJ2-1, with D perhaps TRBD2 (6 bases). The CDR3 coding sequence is TGTGCCAGCAGTCCGCACTCTAGCGTGTTCTCCTACAATGAGCAGTTCTTC. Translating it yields CASSPHSSVFSYNEQFF.